Sequencing of this TCR beta chain was carried out in a study of cytomegalovirus exposure and HLA in healthy donors. V gave up 0 bases and J gave up 8 bases, with 10 bases separating them. The germline CDR1 and CDR2 sequences are PRHDT and FYEKMQ (reference sequence). CDR3 length: 14 residues. TCRdb's copy holds only in-frame clones and misses some; the assay was immunoSEQ multiplex PCR. The sample records 89,000 or so clones, around 93% being singletons. The study, taken as a whole, reports: Reportedly, cytomegalovirus status was diagnosed with high sensitivity and specificity. The study designated roughly 150 TCR beta chains cytomegalovirus-associated. According to a subsequent analysis, TCR clusters identified in the first cohort showed a tendency to co-occur across the approximately 130 validation repertoires. The CMV antigen specificity of a few CMV-associated chains was confirmed through in vitro analysis.

For this clone: Its antigen remains unidentified.

This chain uses TRBV13 with TRBJ1-4; tentative D call: TRBD1 (5 bases). The TCR was taken from a woman younger than 45 in good health and CMV-seropositive. What was sequenced was PBMCs. This CDR3 is CASSLGQVGEKLFF. In DNA form, the CDR3 reads TGTGCCAGCAGCTTAGGACAGGTTGGAGAAAAACTGTTTTTT.